This is a list of T cell receptor beta chains from one sample in a study of OX40 agonist ivuxolimab in advanced cancers. Assay: immunoSEQ multiplex PCR; the TCRdb copy retains only in-frame clones and omits some. The table shows about 58,000 clones, with over 75% occurring only once. The sequences come from CD4+ or CD8+ T cells sorted from blood, collected in a trial of the OX40 agonist ivuxolimab. These receptors were obtained from an adult with an advanced solid tumor such as melanoma, head and neck, liver or kidney cancer. CDR3s include the opening cysteine and the closing phenylalanine or tryptophan. Where a row states a size, it is once, few, many or the class of an expanded clone; other rows omit it.

size,V,CDR3
-,TRBV5-5,CASSSTGGNEQFF
-,TRBV5-4,CASSFGRNYGYTF
-,TRBV11-2,CASSLTSRDRSFSGNTIYF
-,TRBV30,CAWSSPGAIKTQYF
-,TRBV30,CAWRAKGAAMYEQYF
once,TRBV28,CASSLLGRQTYF
-,TRBV19,CASSIRSRGAQETQYF
-,TRBV7-6,CASSLGVNNEQFF
-,TRBV4-1,CASSQGVGAPTQDTQYF
-,TRBV9,CASSVGTGAGELFF
-,TRBV28,CASNRGLGGNEQFF
-,TRBV5-1,CASSFGIRDTEAFF
-,TRBV10-2,CASRYQETQYF
-,TRBV5-1,CASRVAVTDTQYF
-,TRBV5-8,CASSRIRPGTGPSEPQHF
-,TRBV6-1,CASSEMYTTDTQYF
-,TRBV28,CASSLGGYGNQPQHF
-,TRBV15,CATSRERASGGYEQYF
-,TRBV4-1,CASSSGGRDRGTEQYF
-,TRBV30,CAWTLTGALSYEQYF
-,TRBV4-2,CASSQGGQGYIQYF
-,TRBV5-8,CASSLGESYNEQFF
-,TRBV27,CASSLHWTSGAETQYF
-,TRBV6-1,CASSEQDLSYEQYF
-,TRBV5-4,CASSLTGTTYEQYF
once,TRBV30,CAWSGGHKETQYF
once,TRBV2,CASKQTGNSNQPQHF
-,TRBV2,CASSGDSKETQYF
-,TRBV7-9,CASAGGSGFDEQFF
-,TRBV28,CASSLGQGGGIQYF
-,TRBV5-1,CASTGTGNTEAFF
-,TRBV18,CASSVDRDRDAYF
-,TRBV10-3,CASNSGSFTGELFF
-,TRBV11-1,CASSLTETYEQYF
-,TRBV20-1,CSAEMTDTQYF
few,TRBV6-4,CASSEAVGTEAFF
-,TRBV19,CASSPYKVLTGKYEQYF
-,TRBV19,CACHRQGVGNEQFF
-,TRBV10-1,CASSENAGETQYF
-,TRBV29-1,CSARPTSGPDNEQFF
-,TRBV18,CASSRDRDGEQYF
-,TRBV6-1,CASSDLLAGILKFF
-,TRBV19,CASISPVPQNIQYF
-,TRBV19,CASSRIVEGRRYGYTF
-,TRBV7-2,CASSLGNLYNEQFF
-,TRBV6-5,CASSSQGLTNEKLFF
-,TRBV5-6,CASSLTGVGARGYTF
-,TRBV5-1,CASSPSGVKGTSGRSGEQYF
-,TRBV2,CASSDGGIQPQHF
-,TRBV6-5,CASSGGFPSYEQYF
-,TRBV6-5,CASSYGSPWLETQYF
-,TRBV6-5,CASSYSPEKVTEAFF
-,TRBV27,CASSIRRGRAETQYF
-,TRBV7-9,CASTRGEKLFF
-,TRBV7-2,CASSKQGLTDTQYF
-,TRBV6-5,CASRTGPPPLEQYF
once,TRBV7-3,CASSPHQRDSYNEQFF
-,TRBV2,CASSAGQTGGYTF
few,TRBV14,CASSQGPDTEAFF